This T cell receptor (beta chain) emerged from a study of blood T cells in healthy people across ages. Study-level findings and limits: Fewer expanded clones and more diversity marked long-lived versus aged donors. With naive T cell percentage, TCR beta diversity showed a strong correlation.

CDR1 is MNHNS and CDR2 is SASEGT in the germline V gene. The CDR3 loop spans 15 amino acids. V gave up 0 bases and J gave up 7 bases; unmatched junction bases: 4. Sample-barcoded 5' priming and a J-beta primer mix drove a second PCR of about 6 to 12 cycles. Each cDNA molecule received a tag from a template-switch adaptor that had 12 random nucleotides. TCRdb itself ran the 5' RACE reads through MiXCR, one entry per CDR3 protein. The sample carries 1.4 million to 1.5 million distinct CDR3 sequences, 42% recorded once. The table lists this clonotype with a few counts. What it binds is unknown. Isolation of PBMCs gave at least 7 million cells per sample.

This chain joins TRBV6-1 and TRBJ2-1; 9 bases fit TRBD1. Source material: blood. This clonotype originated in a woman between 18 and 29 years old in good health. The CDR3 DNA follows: TGTGCCAGCAGTGAAGCGGCAGGGACAGGGAATGAGCAGTTCTTC. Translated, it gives CASSEAAGTGNEQFF.